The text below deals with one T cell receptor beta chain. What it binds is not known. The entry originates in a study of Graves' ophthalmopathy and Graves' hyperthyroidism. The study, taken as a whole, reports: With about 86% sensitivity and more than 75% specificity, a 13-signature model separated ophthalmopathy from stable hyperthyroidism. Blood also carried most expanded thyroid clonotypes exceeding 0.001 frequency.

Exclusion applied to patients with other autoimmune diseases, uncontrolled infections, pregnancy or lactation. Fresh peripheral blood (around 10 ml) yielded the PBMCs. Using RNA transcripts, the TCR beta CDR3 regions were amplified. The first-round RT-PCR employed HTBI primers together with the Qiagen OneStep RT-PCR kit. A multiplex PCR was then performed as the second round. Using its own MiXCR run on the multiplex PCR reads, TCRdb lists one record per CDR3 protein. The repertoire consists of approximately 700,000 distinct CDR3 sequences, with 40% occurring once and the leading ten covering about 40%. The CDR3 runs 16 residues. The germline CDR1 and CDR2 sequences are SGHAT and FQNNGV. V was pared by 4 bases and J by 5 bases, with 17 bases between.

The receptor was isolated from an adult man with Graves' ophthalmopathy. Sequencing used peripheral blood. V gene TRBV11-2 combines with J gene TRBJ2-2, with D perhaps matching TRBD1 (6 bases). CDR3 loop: CASSSYTGPGTGELFF. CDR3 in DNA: TGTGCCAGCAGCTCCTATACAGGGCCGGGGACCGGGGAGCTGTTTTTT.